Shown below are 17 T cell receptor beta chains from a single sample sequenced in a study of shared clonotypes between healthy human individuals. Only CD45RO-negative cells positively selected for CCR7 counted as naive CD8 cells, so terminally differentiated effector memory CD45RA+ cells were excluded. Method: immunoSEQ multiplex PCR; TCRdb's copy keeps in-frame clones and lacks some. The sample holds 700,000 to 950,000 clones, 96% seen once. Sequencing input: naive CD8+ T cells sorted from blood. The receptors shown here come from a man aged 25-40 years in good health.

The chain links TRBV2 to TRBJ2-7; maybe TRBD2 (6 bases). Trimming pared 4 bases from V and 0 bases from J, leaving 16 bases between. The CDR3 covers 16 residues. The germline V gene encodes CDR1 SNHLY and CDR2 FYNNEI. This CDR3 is CASSVVLADYSYEQYF. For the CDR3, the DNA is TGTGCCAGCAGTGTGGTACTAGCTGATTACTCCTACGAGCAGTACTTC.

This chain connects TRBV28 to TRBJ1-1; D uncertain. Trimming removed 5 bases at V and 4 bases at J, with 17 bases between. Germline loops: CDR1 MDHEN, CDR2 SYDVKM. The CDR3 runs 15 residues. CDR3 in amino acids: CASSRRREKGTEAFF. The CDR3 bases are TGTGCCAGCAGTCGAAGAAGGGAAAAGGGCACTGAAGCTTTCTTT.

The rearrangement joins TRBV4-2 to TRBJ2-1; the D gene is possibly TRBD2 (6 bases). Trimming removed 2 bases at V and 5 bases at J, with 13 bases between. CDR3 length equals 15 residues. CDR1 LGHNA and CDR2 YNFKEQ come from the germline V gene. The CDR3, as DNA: TGTGCCAGCAGCCAACAACTAGCAGAAGACAATGAGCAGTTCTTC. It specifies CASSQQLAEDNEQFF.

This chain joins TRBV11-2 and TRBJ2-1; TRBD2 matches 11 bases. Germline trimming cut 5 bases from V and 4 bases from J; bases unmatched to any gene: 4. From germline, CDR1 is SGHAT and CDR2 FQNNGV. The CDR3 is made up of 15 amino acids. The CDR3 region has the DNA TGTGCCAGCAGCCTGGGACTAGCGGAATACAATGAGCAGTTCTTC. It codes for CASSLGLAEYNEQFF. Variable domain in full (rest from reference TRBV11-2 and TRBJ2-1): EAGVAQSPRYKIIEKRQSVAFWCNPISGHATLYWYQQILGQGPKLLIQFQNNGVVDDSQLPKDRFSAERLKGVDSTLKIQPAKLEDSAVYLCASSLGLAEYNEQFFGPGTRLTVL.

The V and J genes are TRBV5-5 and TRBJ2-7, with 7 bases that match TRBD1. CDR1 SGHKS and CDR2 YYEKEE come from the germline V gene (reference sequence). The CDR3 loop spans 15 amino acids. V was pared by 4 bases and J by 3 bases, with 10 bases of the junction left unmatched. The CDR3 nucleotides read TGTGCCAGCAGCCATATAACAGGGGTAGTCTACGAGCAGTACTTC. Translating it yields CASSHITGVVYEQYF.

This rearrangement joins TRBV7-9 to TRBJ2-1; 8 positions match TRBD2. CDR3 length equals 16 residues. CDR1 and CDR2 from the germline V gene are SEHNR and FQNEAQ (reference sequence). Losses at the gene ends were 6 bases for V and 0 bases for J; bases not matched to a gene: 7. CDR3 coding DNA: TGTGCCAGCAGTTATCAGCGGGGGAGCTCCTACAATGAGCAGTTCTTC. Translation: CASSYQRGSSYNEQFF.

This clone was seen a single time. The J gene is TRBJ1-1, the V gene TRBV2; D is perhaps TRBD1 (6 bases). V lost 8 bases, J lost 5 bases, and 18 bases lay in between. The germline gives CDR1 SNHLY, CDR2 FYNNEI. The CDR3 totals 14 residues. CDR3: CASPYRALGTEAFF. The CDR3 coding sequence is TGTGCCAGCCCGTACAGGGCCCTGGGAACTGAAGCTTTCTTT.

In DNA, the CDR3 is TGTGCCAGCAGTTTCTTTCCGACAAGCTCTGGAAACACCATATATTTT. The encoded protein is CASSFFPTSSGNTIYF. This chain uses TRBV28 with TRBJ1-3; D is ambiguous. This CDR3 has 16 residues. Germline lookup yields CDR1 MDHEN and CDR2 SYDVKM. Trimming pared 3 bases from V and 0 bases from J, leaving 12 bases between.

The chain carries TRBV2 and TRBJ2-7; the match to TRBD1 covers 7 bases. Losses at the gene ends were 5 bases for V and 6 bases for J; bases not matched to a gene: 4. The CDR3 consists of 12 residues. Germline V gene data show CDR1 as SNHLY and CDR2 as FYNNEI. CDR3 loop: CASSTDRVEQYF. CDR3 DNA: TGTGCCAGCAGTACCGACAGGGTCGAGCAGTACTTC.

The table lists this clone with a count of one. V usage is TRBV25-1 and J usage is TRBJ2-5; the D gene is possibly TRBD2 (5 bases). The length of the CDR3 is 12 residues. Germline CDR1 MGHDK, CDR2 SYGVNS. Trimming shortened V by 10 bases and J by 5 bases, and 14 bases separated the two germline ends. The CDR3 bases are TGTGCCATTTCAACTAGTCGCGAGACCCAGTACTTC. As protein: CAISTSRETQYF.

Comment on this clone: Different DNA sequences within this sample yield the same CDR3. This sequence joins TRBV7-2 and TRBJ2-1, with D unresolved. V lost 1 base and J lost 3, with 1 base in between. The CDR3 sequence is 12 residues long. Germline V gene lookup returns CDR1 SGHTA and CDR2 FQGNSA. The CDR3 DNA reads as TGTGCCAGCAGCTTAGACTACAATGAGCAGTTCTTC. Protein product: CASSLDYNEQFF.

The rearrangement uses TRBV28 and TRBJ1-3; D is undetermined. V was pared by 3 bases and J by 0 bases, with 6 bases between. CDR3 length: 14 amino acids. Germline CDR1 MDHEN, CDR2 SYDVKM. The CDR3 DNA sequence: TGTGCCAGCAGTTTCTCTTCCTCTGGAAACACCATATATTTT. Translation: CASSFSSSGNTIYF.

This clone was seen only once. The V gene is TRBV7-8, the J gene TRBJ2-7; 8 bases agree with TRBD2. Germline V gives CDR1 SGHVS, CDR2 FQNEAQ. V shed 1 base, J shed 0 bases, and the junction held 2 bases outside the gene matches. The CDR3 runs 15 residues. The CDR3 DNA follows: TGTGCCAGCAGCTTAGAGCGGGGGCCCTCCTACGAGCAGTACTTC. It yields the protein CASSLERGPSYEQYF.

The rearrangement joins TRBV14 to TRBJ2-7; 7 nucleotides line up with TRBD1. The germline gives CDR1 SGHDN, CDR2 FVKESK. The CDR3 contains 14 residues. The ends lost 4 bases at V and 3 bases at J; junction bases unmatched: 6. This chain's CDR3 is CASSPRQGVYEQYF. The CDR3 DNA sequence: TGTGCCAGCAGCCCCCGGCAGGGGGTCTACGAGCAGTACTTC.

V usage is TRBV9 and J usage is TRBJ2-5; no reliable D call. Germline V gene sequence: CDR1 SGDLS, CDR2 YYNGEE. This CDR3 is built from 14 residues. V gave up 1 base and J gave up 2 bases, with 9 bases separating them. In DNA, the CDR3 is TGTGCCAGCAGCGTATCTACCGAACAAGAGACCCAGTACTTC. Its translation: CASSVSTEQETQYF.

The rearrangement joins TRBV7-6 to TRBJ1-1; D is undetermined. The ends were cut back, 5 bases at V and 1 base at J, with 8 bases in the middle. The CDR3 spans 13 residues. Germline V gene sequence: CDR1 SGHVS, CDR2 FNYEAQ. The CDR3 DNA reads TGTGCCAGCAGCATAGGACCGAACACTGAAGCTTTCTTT. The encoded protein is CASSIGPNTEAFF.

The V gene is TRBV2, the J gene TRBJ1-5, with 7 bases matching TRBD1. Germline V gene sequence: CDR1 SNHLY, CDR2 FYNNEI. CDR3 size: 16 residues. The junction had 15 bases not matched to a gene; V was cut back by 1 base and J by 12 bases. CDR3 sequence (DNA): TGTGCCAGCAGTGAAGACGGGACAGCCTTAACATCGGTCCAGCATTTT. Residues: CASSEDGTALTSVQHF.